The clone carrying this TCR beta chain has just one count. Clones were sequenced by immunoSEQ multiplex PCR, and TCRdb holds only the in-frame ones, with some missing. The sample lists more than 50,000 clones, more than 75% seen once, with 2% to 3% in the top ten. This sample is part of a study of OX40 agonist ivuxolimab in advanced cancers. Study-level information: Enrollees could have had prior anti-PD-1, anti-PD-L1 or anti-CTLA-4 therapy, which about 42% had received.

Systemic immunosuppression or autoimmune disease history was grounds to exclude patients. The CDR3 runs to 15 residues. The ends were cut back, 7 bases at V and 2 bases at J, with 15 bases in the middle. Germline V gene lookup returns CDR1 MNHEY and CDR2 SVGAGI. The V gene is TRBV6-5, the J gene TRBJ1-3; D perhaps matches TRBD1 (5 bases). The specimen was CD4+ or CD8+ T cells sorted from blood, collected in a trial of the OX40 agonist ivuxolimab. The receptor's source is an adult with an advanced solid tumor such as melanoma, head and neck, liver or kidney cancer. The CDR3 DNA reads as TGTGCCAGCACCCTTACAGGAGGCCCTGGAAACACCATATATTTT. This codes for CASTLTGGPGNTIYF.